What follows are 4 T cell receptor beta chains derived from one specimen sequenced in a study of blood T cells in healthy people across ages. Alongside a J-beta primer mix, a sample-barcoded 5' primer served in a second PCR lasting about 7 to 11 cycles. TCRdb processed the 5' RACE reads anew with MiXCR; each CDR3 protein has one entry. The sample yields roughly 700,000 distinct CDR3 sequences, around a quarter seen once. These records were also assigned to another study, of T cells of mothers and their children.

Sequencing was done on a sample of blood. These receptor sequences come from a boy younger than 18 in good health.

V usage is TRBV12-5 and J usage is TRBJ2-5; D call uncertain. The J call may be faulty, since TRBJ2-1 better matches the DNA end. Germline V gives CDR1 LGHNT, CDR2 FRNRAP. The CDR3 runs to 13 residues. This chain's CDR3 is CASLNRGNNEQFF. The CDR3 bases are TGTGCTAGTCTGAATCGCGGTAACAATGAGCAGTTCTTC.

CDR3 coding DNA: TGTGCCAGCAGCTTAGCCGACGGGGACGAGCAGTACTTC. Encoded protein: CASSLADGDEQYF. The genes are TRBV13 and TRBJ2-7; the D gene is possibly TRBD2 (5 bases). Per germline, CDR1 PRHDT and CDR2 FYEKMQ (reference sequence). CDR3 size: 13 residues. V was cut by 1 base and J by 5 bases, with 9 bases left in between. The whole variable domain, filled in from reference TRBV13 and TRBJ2-7, reads AAGVIQSPRHLIKEKRETATLKCYPIPRHDTVYWYQQGPGQDPQFLISFYEKMQSDKGSIPDRFSAQQFSDYHSELNMSSLELGDSALYFCASSLADGDEQYFGPGTRLTVT.

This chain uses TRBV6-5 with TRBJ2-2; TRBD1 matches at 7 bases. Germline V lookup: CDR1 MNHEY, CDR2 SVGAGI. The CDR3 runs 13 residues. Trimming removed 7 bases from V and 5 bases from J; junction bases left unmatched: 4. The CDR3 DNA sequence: TGTGCCAGCACCGACAGGGCGACCGGGGAGCTGTTTTTT. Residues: CASTDRATGELFF.

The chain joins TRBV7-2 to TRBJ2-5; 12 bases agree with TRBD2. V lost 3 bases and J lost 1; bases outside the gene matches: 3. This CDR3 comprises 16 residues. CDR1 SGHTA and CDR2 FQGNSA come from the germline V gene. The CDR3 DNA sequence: TGTGCCAGCAGCTTCAAGACTAGCGGGAGCCAAGAGACCCAGTACTTC. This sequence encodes CASSFKTSGSQETQYF.